The clone carrying this TCR beta chain was counted many times. Its antigen is not known. Amplified TCR beta CDR3 regions came from RNA transcripts. When the TCR CDR3 underwent first-round RT-PCR, the HTBI primer set was used. Each CDR3 protein is one row after TCRdb ran MiXCR on the multiplex PCR reads. The sample records 300,000 to 500,000 distinct CDR3 sequences, about an eighth being singletons. This sample is part of a study of T cells in Graves' hyperthyroidism and ophthalmopathy. Across the study: Peripheral blood was secured at the point of initial diagnosis, before any treatment.

General study findings and limits: Patients with ophthalmopathy were separated from those with stable hyperthyroidism by a 13 V-J model. Expanded thyroid clonotypes (above 0.001) were mostly also found in blood.

The sample consisted of blood. The TCR comes from a man in his fifties with Graves' ophthalmopathy.

The CDR3, as DNA: TGCGCCAGCAGCCAGGTAGCGGGAGTAGTTGAGCAGTTCTTC. Translation: CASSQVAGVVEQFF. The genes are TRBV5-1 and TRBJ2-1; 9 nucleotides match TRBD2. After removal of 4 bases from V and 9 bases from J, the junction contained 8 bases not matched to a gene. Per the germline V gene, CDR1 is SGHRS and CDR2 is YFSETQ. CDR3 length equals 14 residues. The full variable domain, completed using reference TRBV5-1 and TRBJ2-1, is KAGVTQTPRYLIKTRGQQVTLSCSPISGHRSVSWYQQTPGQGLQFLFEYFSETQRNKGNFPGRFSGRQFSNSRSEMNVSTLELGDSALYLCASSQVAGVVEQFFGPGTRLTVL.